One TCR beta chain is described in this entry. Which antigen it targets is not known. No clone much larger than this one lies a single base away; base qualities are absent. TCR cDNA was synthesized by 5'RACE template switching, through which a universal primer site and unique molecular identifiers were introduced. Priming for cDNA synthesis came from both the TCR alpha and TCR beta constant segments. Libraries were amplified in two PCR steps, with sample barcodes and sequencing adapters added in the second step. Sequencing of libraries was performed on Illumina HiSeq 2500 (2x100 bp) or NovaSeq (2x150 bp). For the original study's pipeline: Demultiplexing of reads and collapsing into UMI consensus sequences were performed with MIGEC, and V(D)J alignment was carried out with MiXCR. Vaccine-responding clonotypes were defined with edgeR using replicate PBMC samples, requiring FDR below 0.01 and a log2 fold change above 5 up to day 15. CD4 or CD8 identity was assigned to each bulk clonotype according to whether the clonotype was present at higher abundance in the sequenced CD4 repertoire or the sequenced CD8 repertoire. Clones were called with MiXCR by TCRdb after fastp trimmed the public reads at Q25, and only in-frame beta chains were retained. Rows matching on CDR3 protein sequence are summarized as one entry with the most common DNA and genes. TCRdb, not the original authors, processed these V and J calls. A total of about 400,000 distinct CDR3 sequences appear in this sample, roughly 11% of them only once. The biggest ten clones account for less than 20% of the sample.

The sample comes from a study of T cells after yellow fever vaccination (dated by TCRdb to the late 2010s). Looking at the study overall: The SMART-Seq v4 Ultra Low Input RNA kit was used to prepare libraries from fractions with low cell numbers. Blood was drawn at multiple timepoints before and after primary and secondary immunization, with bulk PBMC replicates and cell subsets isolated. Two healthy male donors, one aged 18 to 29 and one aged 30 to 40 years, made up the cohort. Bulk TCR alpha and beta repertoires were sequenced longitudinally to track T-cell clones before and after primary and booster YFV17D yellow fever vaccination.

On the study overall, not on this receptor specifically: Compared with the primary T-cell response, the secondary T-cell response was weaker but faster, peaking on day 5 rather than day 15. FACS-sorted repertoires could contain abundant contaminating clonotypes from the bulk population, so computational filtering was required. A small share of clonotypes was detected in both CD4 and CD8 compartments, with the overlap likely arising from convergent recombination. Because the study included only two donors, the extent to which the findings can be generalized is limited. Most clones expanded after primary vaccination (about 96% of CD4 and around 89% of CD8) were re-detected after the booster, suggesting that broad memory maintenance occurred.

The sample's treatment or condition label, in plain terms: live attenuated yellow fever vaccine strain. Two biological replicates of bulk PBMCs were collected at each blood-draw timepoint. A standard Ficoll-Paque protocol was used to isolate PBMCs from peripheral blood. TriZol was used to extract RNA from bulk PBMCs, from CD4 and CD8 fractions, and from dextramer-positive and dextramer-negative fractions. V drops 9 bases and J drops 3 bases, leaving 13 bases in between. The CDR3 has 13 amino acids, counting the end cysteine and phenylalanine. Just the 39-base CDR3 DNA is kept, in frame starting at base 1.

Sequences were derived from PBMCs, sampled on the day of the first yellow fever vaccination. The rearrangement combines TRBV12-3 or TRBV12-4 with TRBJ2-3, with the D gene too uncertain to name. This sequence originates from a man younger than 30 who received the YFV17D yellow fever vaccine. The CDR3: CASSWGRTDTQYF. At the DNA level, the sequence is TGTGCCAGTTCGTGGGGTCGGACAGATACGCAGTATTTT.